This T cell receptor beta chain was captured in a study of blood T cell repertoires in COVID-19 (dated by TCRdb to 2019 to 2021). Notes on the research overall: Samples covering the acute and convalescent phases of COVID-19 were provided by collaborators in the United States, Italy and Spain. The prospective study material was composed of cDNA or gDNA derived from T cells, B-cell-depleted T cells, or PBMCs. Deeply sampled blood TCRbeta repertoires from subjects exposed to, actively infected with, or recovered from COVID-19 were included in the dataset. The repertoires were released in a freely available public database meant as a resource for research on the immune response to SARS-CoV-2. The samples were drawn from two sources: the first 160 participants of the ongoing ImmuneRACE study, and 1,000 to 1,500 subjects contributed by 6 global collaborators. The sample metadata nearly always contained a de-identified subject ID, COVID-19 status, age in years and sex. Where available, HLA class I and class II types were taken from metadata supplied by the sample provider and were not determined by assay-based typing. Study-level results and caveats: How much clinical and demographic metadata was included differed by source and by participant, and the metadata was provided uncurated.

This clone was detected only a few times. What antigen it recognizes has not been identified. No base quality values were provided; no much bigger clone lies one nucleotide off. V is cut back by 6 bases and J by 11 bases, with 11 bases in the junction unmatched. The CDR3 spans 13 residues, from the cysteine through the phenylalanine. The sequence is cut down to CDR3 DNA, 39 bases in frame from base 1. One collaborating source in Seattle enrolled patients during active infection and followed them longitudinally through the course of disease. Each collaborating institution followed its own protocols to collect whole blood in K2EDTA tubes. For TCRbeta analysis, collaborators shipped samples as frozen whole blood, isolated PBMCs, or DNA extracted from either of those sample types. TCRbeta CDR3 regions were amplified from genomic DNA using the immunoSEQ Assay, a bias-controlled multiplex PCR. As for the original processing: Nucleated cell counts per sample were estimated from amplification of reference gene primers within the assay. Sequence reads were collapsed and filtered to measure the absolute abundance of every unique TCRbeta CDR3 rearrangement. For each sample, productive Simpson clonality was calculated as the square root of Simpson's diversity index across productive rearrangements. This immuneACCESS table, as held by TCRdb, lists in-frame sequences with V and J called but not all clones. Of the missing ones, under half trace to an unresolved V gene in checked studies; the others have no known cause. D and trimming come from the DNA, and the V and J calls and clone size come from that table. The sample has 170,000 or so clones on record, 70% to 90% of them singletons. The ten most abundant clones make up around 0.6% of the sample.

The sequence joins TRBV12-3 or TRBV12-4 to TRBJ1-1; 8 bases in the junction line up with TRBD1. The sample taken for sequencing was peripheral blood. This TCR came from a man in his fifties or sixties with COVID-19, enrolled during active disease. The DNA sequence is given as TGTGCCAGCAGGGACGGGACAGGTCTTTGGGCTTTCTTT. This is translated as CASRDGTGLWAFF.